This TCR beta chain emerged from a study of T-cell memory formation after mild COVID-19. CDR3 size: 17 residues. Only a few counts were recorded for this clonotype. Its target is unknown. TCRdb called the 5' RACE reads again in MiXCR, with one record for every CDR3 protein. The table lists about 310,000 distinct CDR3 sequences, 15% to 20% of them singletons. Regarding the study as a whole: Clones shrinking from day 15 to 85 showed even CD4/CD8 mixes; later expanders tilted CD4+. Confirmation was lacking for SARS-CoV-2 specificity of second-wave clones that peaked on day 37. Clones which contracted sat mainly in CM and EM if CD4+, and in EMRA if CD8+. The finding that pre-infection memory included some responding clones suggested that cross-reactive memory joined.

The sequence was obtained from a man younger than 30 who had mild COVID-19 (a few samples of this study predate the infection). Cell type and time point are not known. The chain couples TRBV21-1 to TRBJ2-7. TRBV21-1 is a documented pseudogene. Sequencing was carried out using PBMCs or a T cell subset sorted from them (not recorded which). The CDR3 nucleotides are TGTGCCAGCAGCAAATGGGTGTGTAAGTCTGGGGCCTACGAGCAGTACGTC. It is translated as CASSKWVCKSGAYEQYV.